This T cell receptor (beta chain) is drawn from a study of shared clonotypes between healthy human individuals. In the case of this clone: Its target is unknown.

Study conclusions and caveats: Naive subsets generally had larger estimated richness than memory subsets. Generation probabilities of non-shared clonotypes were lower (relative to those shared by all four donors).

150 to 250 ng DNA, tens of thousands of T cell genomes, went into each sorted-subset replicate PCR. The protocol was immunoSEQ multiplex PCR, while the TCRdb copy is restricted to in-frame clones and leaves out a portion. The sample holds 550,000 to 800,000 clones; about 90% are singletons and the top ten take 34%. The CDR3 is 14 residues long. V was shortened by 8 bases and J by 5 bases, with 16 bases between the two germline ends. Germline loops: CDR1 LNHDA, CDR2 SQIVND (reference sequence). The clonotype originates from a man younger than 35 in good health. Some clones in this sample may be carry-over from other donors' samples. The chain recombines TRBV19 with TRBJ1-5; D call uncertain. Sequenced input: memory CD8+ T cells from PBMCs. Subset of the sample: CD45RO+ cells pooled with CCR7-negative TemRA cells. For the CDR3, the DNA is TGTGCCAGTCGGCCCATGGTGTTGGATCAGCCCCAGCATTTT. It codes for CASRPMVLDQPQHF.